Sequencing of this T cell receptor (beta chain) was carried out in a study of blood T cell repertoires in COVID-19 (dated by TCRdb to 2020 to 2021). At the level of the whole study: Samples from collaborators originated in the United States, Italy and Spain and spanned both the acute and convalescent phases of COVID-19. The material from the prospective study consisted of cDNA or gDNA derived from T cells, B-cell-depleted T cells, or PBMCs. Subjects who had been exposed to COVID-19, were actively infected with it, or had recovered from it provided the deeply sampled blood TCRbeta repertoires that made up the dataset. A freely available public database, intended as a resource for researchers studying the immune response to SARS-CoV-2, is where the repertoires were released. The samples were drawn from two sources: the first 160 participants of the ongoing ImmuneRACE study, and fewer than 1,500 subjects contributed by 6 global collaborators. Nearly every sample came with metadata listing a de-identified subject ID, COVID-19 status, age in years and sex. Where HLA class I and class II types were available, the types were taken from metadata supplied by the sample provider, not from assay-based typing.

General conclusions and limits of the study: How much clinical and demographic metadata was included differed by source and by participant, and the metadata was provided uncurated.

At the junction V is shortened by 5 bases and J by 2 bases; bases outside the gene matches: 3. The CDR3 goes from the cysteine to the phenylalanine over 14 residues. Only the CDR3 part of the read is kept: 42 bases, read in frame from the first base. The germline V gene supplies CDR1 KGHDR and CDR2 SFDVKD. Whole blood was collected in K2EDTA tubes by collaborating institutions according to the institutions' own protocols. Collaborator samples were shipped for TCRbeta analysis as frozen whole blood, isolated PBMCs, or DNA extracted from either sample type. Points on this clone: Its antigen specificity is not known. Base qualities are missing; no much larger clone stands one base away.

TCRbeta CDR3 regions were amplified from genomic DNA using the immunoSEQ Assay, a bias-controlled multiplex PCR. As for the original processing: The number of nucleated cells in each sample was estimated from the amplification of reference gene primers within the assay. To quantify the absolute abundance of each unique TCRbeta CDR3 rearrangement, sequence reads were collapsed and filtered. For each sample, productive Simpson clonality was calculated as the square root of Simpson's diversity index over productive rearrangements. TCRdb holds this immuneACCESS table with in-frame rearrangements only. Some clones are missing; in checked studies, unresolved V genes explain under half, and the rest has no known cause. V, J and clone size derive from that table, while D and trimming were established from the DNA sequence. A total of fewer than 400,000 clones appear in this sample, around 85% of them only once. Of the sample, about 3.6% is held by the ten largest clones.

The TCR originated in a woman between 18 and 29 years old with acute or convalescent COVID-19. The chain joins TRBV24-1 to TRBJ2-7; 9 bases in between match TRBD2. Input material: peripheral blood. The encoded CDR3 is CATSGGLAPYEQYF. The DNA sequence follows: TGTGCCACCAGTGGGGGACTAGCTCCCTACGAGCAGTACTTC.